What follows is one T cell receptor (beta chain) and its context. Its antigen is undetermined. Germline V lookup: CDR1 SGHTA, CDR2 FQGNSA. Between the trimmed V and J ends, which lost 5 bases and 2 bases, there was a span of 12 bases. CDR3 length: 14 amino acids. This specimen belongs to a study of post-analysis software for immune sequencing data. The library was made from cDNA and included unique molecular identifiers. Via MiXCR, TCRdb re-called the PCR reads, giving one row per CDR3 protein. The sample has 650,000 to 850,000 distinct CDR3 sequences; around 50% are singletons. Study-wide points: A handful of TRBV segments were significantly more frequent in patients than in controls. TRBV5-6, TRBV5-1 and TRBV20-1 were among these segments.

The TCR was taken from a girl between 10 and 17 years old with multiple sclerosis. Sample: blood. This chain uses TRBV7-2 with TRBJ2-5; D might be TRBD1 (5 bases). For the CDR3, the DNA is TGTGCCAGCAGCCAGGGTGGGGTTCAAGAGACCCAGTACTTC. Translating it yields CASSQGGVQETQYF.